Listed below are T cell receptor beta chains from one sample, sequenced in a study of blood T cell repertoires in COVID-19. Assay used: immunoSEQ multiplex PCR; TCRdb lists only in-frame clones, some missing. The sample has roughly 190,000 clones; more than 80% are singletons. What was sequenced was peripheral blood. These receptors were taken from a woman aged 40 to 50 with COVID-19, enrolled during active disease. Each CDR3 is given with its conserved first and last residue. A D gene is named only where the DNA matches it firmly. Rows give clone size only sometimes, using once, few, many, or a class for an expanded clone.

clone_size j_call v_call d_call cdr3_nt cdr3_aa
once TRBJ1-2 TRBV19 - TGTGCCACCCCTGACATTAACTATGGCTACACCTTC CATPDINYGYTF
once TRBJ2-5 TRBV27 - TGTGCCAGCAGAAACACAGGTTTCGAGACCCAGTACTTC CASRNTGFETQYF
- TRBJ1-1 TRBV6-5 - TGTGCCAGCGGGGGCAGGGGAGCTGAAGCTTTCTTT CASGGRGAEAFF
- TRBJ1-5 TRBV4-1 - TGCGCCAGCAGCCAATCCAGGGTGGGTGATAGCAATCAGCCCCAGCATTTT CASSQSRVGDSNQPQHF
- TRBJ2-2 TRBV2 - TGTGCCAGCAGTGAAGTCCGGGCGAACACCGGGGAGCTGTTTTTT CASSEVRANTGELFF
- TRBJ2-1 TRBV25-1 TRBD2 TGTGCCAGCAGTGAATTCCCTAGCGGGACCAACAATGAGCAGTTCTTC CASSEFPSGTNNEQFF
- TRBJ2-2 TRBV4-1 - TGCGCCAGCAGCCAACAACACGAACCGGGACAGAACACCGGGGAGCTGTTTTTT CASSQQHEPGQNTGELFF
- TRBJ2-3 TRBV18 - TGTGCCAGCTCACCTCCGCGGGCGGGCACAGATACGCAGTATTTT CASSPPRAGTDTQYF
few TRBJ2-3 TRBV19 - TGTGCCAGTAGTAAGGTAGCGGAGGGGGATACGCAGTATTTT CASSKVAEGDTQYF
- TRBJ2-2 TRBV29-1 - TGCAGCGTTGGAGGTACGGCGAACACCGGGGAGCTGTTTTTT CSVGGTANTGELFF
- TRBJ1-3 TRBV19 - TGTGCCAGTACCCTGACTAACACCATATATTTT CASTLTNTIYF
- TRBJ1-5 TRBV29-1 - TGCAGCGTCGGGGACAACAATCAGCCCCAGCATTTT CSVGDNNQPQHF
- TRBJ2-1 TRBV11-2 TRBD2 TGTGCCAGCAGCTTAATAGCGGGAGAGCAGTTCTTC CASSLIAGEQFF
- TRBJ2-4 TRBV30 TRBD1 TGTGCCTGGGCTAGGGACAGGGCTCGGAACATTCAGTACTTC CAWARDRARNIQYF
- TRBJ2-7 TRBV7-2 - TGTGCCAGCAGCTTAAATCTGGGCACCTACGAGCAGTACTTC CASSLNLGTYEQYF
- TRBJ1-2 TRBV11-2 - TGTGCCAGCAGCTTGGGCAACCTAAACTATGGCTACACCTTC CASSLGNLNYGYTF
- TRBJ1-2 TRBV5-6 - TGTGCCAGCAGCGCCCCTCCTAATGGCTACACCTTC CASSAPPNGYTF
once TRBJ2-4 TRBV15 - TGTGCCACCAGCAGAGATCCGACAGGTATTCCGAGCACACAATTC CATSRDPTGIPSTQF
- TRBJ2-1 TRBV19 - TGTGCCAGCCTGACTGCCTACAATGAGCAGTTCTTC CASLTAYNEQFF
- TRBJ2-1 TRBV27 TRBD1 TGTGCCAGCAGTACACTACAGGGGTTACGCCAGTATGAGCAGTTCTTC CASSTLQGLRQYEQFF
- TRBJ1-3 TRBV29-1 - TGCAGCGTTGCCTCGGGGTTGGAACCCATATATTTT CSVASGLEPIYF
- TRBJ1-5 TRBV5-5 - TGTGCCAGCAGCTTGGAGTTCTATAGCAATCAGCCCCAGCATTTT CASSLEFYSNQPQHF
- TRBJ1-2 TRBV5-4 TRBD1 TGTGCCAGCAGAAATACAGGGGGCAACTATGGCTACACCTTC CASRNTGGNYGYTF
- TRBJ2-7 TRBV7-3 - TGTGCCAGCAGCTTAATGGGCAGGGGTGACGAGCAGTACTTC CASSLMGRGDEQYF
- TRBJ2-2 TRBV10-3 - TGTGCCATCAGTGAGTTCGAAGGGGGCACCGGGGAGCTGTTTTTT CAISEFEGGTGELFF
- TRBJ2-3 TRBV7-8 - TGTGCCAGCAGCCGGAGCCGGGACTCGAATACGCAGTATTTT CASSRSRDSNTQYF
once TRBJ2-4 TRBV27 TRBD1 TGTGCCAGCAGTGGAACAGGGGTCTCGCCTGGAAACATTCAGTACTTC CASSGTGVSPGNIQYF
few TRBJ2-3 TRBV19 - TGTGCCAGTAGTACCTCTAGTTCGGATACGCAGTATTTT CASSTSSSDTQYF
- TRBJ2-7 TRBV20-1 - TGCAGTGCCCTATGGGGCGGCGAGCAGTACTTC CSALWGGEQYF
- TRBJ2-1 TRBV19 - TGTGCCAGTACCATTGGGGCCCTCTACAATGAGCAGTTCTTC CASTIGALYNEQFF
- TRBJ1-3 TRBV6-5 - TGTGCCAGCAGTTACTCGAGACTGAGCTCTGGAAACACCATATATTTT CASSYSRLSSGNTIYF
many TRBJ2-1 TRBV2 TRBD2 TGTGCCGGAACTAGCGGGCCTTACAATGAGCAGTTCTTC CAGTSGPYNEQFF
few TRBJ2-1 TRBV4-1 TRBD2 TGCGCCAGCAGCCAAGATAAGGCTAGCGGGGGGCTGAGCTCCTACAATGAGCAGTTCTTC CASSQDKASGGLSSYNEQFF
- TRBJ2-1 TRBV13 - TGTGCCAGCAGCTCCCACCAGGGTAGTGAGCAGTTCTTC CASSSHQGSEQFF
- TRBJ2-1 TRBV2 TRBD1 TGTGCCAGCAGTGCGTCGGACAGGGGGTACGAGCAGTTCTTC CASSASDRGYEQFF
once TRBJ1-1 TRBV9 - TGTGCCAGCAGCGTAGGGGGGCGATTGATTGAAACAGCTTTCTTT CASSVGGRLIETAFF
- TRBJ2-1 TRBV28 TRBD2 TGTGCCAGCGGGACTAGCGGGAGAGATGAGCAGTTCTTC CASGTSGRDEQFF
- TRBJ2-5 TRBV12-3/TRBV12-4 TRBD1 TGTGCCATCCAAGGGGGCGGACAAGAGACCCAGTACTTC CAIQGGGQETQYF
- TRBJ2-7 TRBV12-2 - TGTGCAAGTCGCTTATTGGGGCATCTAGCGAAGAACGAGCAGTACTTC CASRLLGHLAKNEQYF
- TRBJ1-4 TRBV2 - TGTGCCAGCAGCCCGACGCCACAGGGTGGAAAACTGTTTTTT CASSPTPQGGKLFF
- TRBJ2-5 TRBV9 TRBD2 TGTGCCAGCAGCGTAGGGGGACTAGGGGTTTTAGAGACCCAGTACTTC CASSVGGLGVLETQYF
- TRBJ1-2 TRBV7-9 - TGTGCCAGCAGCCCGGTCACGGGGGACTATGGCTACACCTTC CASSPVTGDYGYTF
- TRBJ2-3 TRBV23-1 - TGCGCCAGCTTCCTGAGCGGGAGCACAGATACGCAGTATTTT CASFLSGSTDTQYF
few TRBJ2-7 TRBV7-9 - TGTGCCAGCAGCTTAGGGGTCAGGGTCCACGAGCAGTACTTC CASSLGVRVHEQYF
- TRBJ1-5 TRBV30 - TGTGCCTGGAGTGGGGGGGGAGGCAATCAGCCCCAGCATTTT CAWSGGGGNQPQHF
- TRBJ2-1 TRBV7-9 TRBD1 TGTGCCAGCAGCTTACTTTTAAGCCAGGGGGATGAGCAGTTCTTC CASSLLLSQGDEQFF